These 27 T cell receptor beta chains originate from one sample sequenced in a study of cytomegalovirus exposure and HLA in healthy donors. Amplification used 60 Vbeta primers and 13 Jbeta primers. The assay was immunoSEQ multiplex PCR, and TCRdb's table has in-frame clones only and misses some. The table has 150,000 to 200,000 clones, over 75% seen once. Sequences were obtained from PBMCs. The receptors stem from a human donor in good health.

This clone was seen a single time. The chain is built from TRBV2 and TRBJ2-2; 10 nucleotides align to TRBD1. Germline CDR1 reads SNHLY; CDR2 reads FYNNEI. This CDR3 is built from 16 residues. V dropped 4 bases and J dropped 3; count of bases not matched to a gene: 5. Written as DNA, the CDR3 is TGTGCCAGCAGTGGCCCCGGGACAGGGGACACCGGGGAGCTGTTTTTT. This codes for CASSGPGTGDTGELFF.

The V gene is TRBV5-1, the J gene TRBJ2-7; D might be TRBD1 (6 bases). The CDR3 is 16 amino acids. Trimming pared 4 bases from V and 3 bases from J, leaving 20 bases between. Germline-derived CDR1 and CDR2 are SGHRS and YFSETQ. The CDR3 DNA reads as TGCGCCAGCAGCCAGGGTCGCAGGGGCCCAATCTACGAGCAGTACTTC. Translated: CASSQGRRGPIYEQYF.

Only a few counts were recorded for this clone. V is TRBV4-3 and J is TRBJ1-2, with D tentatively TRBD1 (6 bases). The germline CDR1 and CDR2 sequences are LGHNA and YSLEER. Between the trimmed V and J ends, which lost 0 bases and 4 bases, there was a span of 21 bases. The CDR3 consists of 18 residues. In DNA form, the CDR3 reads TGCGCCAGCAGCCAAGATCTTCGGGAGGACAGAGCCCTCTATGGCTACACCTTC. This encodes CASSQDLREDRALYGYTF.

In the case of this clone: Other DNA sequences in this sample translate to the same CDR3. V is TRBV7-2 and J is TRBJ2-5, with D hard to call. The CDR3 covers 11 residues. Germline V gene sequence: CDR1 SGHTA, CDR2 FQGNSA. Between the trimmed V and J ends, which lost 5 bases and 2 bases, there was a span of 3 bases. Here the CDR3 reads CASSPQETQYF. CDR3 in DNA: TGTGCCAGCAGCCCACAAGAGACCCAGTACTTC.

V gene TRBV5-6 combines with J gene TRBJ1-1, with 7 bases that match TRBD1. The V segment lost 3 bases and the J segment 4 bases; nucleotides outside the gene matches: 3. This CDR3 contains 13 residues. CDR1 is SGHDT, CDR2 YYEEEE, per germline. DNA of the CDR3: TGTGCCAGCAGCTGGGGACAGAGCACTGAAGCTTTCTTT. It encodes CASSWGQSTEAFF.

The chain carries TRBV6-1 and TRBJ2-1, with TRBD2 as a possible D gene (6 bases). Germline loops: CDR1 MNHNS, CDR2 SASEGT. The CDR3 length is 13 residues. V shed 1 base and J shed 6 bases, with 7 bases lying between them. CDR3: CASSEVGGNEQFF. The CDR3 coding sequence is TGTGCCAGCAGTGAAGTCGGGGGCAATGAGCAGTTCTTC.

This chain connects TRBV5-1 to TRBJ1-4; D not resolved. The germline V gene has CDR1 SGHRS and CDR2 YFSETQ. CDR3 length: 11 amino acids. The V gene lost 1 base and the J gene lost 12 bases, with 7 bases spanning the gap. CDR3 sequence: CASSLSTELFF. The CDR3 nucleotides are TGCGCCAGCAGCTTGAGTACAGAACTGTTTTTT.

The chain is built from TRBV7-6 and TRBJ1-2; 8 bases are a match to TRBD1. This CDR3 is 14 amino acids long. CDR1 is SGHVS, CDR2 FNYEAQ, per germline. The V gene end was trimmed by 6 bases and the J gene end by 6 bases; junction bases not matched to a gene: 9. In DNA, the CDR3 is TGTGCCAGCAGGGCAACTCCGGGACAGGATGGCTACACCTTC. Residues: CASRATPGQDGYTF. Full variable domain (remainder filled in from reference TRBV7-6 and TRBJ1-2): GAGVSQSPRYKVTKRGQDVALRCDPISGHVSLYWYRQALGQGPEFLTYFNYEAQQDKSGLPNDRFSAERPEGSISTLTIQRTEQRDSAMYRCASRATPGQDGYTFGSGTRLTVV.

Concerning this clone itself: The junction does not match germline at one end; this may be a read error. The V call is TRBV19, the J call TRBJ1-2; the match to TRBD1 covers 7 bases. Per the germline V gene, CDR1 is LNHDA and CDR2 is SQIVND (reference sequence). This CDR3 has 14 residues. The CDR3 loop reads CASSIPETRGGYPF. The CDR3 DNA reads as TGTGCCAGTAGTATCCCAGAAACAAGAGGGGGCTACCCCTTC.

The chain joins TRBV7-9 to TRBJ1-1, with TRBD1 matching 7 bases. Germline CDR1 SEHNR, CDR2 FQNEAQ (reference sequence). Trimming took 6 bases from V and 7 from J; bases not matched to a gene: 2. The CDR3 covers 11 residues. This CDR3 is CASSYRGEAFF. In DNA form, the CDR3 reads TGTGCCAGCAGTTACAGGGGTGAAGCTTTCTTT.

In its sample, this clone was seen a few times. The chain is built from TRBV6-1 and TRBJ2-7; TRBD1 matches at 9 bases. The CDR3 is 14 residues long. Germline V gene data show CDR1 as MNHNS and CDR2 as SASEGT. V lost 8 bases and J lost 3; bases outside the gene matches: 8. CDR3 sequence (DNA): TGTGCCAGCGGGGTCGACAGGGGGGGCTACGAGCAGTACTTC. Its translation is CASGVDRGGYEQYF.

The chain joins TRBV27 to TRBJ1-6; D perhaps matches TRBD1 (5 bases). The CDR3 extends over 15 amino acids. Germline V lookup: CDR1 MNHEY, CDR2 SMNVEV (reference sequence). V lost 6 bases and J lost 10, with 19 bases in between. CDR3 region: CASRIQGYALSPLHF. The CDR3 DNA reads TGTGCCAGCAGAATTCAGGGATATGCCTTATCACCCCTCCACTTT.

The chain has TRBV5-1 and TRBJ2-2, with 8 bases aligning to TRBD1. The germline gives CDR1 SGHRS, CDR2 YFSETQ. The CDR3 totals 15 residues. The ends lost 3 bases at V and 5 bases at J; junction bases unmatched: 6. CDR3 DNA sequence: TGCGCCAGCAGCTCGGACAGGGCTGGGACCGGGGAGCTGTTTTTT. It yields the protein CASSSDRAGTGELFF.

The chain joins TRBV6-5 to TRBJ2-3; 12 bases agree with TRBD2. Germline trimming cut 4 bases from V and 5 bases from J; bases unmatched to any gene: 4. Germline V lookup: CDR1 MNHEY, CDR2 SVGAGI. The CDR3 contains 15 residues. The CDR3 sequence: CASSSSGGAVDTQYF. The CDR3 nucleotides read TGTGCCAGCAGTTCTAGCGGGGGGGCAGTAGATACGCAGTATTTT.

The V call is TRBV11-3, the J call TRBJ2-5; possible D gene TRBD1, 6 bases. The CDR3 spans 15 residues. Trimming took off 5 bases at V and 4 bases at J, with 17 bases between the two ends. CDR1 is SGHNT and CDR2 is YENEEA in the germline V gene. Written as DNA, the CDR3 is TGTGCCAGCAGCCATACACAGGGCGAGCGAGAGACCCAGTACTTC. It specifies CASSHTQGERETQYF.

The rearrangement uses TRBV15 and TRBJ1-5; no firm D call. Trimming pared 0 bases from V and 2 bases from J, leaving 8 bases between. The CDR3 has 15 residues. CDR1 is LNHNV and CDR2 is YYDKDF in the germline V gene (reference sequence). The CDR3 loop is CATSREGVGNQPQHF. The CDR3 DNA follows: TGTGCCACCAGCAGAGAGGGAGTAGGCAATCAGCCCCAGCATTTT.

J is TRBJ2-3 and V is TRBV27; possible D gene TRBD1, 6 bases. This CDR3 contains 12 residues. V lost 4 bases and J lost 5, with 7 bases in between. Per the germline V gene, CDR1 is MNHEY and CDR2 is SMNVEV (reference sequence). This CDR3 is CASSSTGDTQYF. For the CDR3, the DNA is TGTGCCAGCAGTTCGACAGGAGATACGCAGTATTTT.

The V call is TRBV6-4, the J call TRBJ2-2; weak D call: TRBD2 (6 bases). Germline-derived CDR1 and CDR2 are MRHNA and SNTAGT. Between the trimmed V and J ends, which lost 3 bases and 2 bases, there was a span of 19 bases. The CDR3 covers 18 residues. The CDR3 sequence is CASSDRALVAVNTGELFF. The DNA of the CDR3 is TGTGCCAGCAGTGATCGAGCATTAGTAGCGGTAAACACCGGGGAGCTGTTTTTT.

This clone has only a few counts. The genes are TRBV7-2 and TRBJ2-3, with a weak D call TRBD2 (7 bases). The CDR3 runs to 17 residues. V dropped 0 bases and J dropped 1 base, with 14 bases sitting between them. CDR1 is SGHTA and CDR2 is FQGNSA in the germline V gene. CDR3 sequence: CASSLASFGGRTDTQYF. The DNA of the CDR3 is TGTGCCAGCAGCTTAGCGAGTTTCGGGGGGCGCACAGATACGCAGTATTTT.

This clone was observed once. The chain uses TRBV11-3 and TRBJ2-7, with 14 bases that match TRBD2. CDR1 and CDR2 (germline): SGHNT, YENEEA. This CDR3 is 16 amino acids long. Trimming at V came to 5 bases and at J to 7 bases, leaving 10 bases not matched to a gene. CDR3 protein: CASSPQGLAGAKEQYF. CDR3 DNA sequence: TGTGCCAGCAGCCCCCAGGGACTAGCGGGGGCGAAGGAGCAGTACTTC.

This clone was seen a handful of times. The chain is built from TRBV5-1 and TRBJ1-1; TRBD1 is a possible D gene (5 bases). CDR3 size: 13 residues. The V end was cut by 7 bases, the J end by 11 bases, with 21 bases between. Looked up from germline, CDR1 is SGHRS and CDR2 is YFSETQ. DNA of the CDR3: TGCGCCAGCGGGGCCGAGACGTCCTTGGGGGCTTTCTTT. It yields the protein CASGAETSLGAFF.

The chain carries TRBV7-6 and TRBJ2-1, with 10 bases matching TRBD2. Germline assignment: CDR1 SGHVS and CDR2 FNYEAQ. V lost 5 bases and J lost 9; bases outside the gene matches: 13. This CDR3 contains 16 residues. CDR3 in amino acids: CASSPSISGGGGEQFF. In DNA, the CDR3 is TGTGCCAGCAGCCCCTCGATCAGCGGGGGGGGAGGTGAGCAGTTCTTC.

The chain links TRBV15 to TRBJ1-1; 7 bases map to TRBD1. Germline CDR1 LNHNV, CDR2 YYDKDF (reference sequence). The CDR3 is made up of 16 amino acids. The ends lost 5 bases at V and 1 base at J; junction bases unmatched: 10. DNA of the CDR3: TGTGCCACCAGCCGACTCACAGGGGACGGGAACACTGAAGCTTTCTTT. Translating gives CATSRLTGDGNTEAFF.

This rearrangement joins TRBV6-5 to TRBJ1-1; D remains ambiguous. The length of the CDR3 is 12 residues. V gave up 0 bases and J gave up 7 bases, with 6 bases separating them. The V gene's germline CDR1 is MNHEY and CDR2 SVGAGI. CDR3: CASSYSGGEAFF. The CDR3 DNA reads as TGTGCCAGCAGTTACTCAGGAGGTGAAGCTTTCTTT.

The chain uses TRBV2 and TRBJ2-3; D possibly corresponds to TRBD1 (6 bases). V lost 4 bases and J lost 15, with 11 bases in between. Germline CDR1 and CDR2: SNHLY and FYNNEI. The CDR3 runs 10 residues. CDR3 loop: CASSGQGYYF. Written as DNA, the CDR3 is TGTGCCAGCAGTGGCCAGGGGTACTATTTT.

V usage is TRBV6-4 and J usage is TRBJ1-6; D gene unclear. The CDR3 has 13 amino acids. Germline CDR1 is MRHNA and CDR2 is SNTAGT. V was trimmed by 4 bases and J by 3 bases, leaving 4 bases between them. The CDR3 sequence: CASSVNYNSPLHF. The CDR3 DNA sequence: TGTGCCAGCAGTGTTAACTATAATTCACCCCTCCACTTT.

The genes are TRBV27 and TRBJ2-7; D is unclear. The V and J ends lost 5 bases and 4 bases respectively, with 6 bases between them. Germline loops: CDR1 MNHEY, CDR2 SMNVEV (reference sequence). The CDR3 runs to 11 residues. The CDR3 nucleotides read TGTGCCAGCAGTATCGGGTACGAGCAGTACTTC. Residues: CASSIGYEQYF.